This T cell receptor (beta chain) was sequenced during a study of blood T cell repertoires in COVID-19. The length of the CDR3 is 17 residues. Germline CDR1 is LGHDT and CDR2 is YNNKEL (reference sequence). After removal of 4 bases from V and 7 bases from J, the junction contained 7 bases not matched to a gene. Here immunoSEQ multiplex PCR was the method, and the copy in TCRdb shows in-frame clones only, minus some. There are about 250,000 clones in the sample; 85% to 90% occur only once, and less than 20% lies in the top ten. The rearrangement uses TRBV3-1 (or the pseudogene TRBV3-2) and TRBJ2-1; 16 bases are a match to TRBD2. The sequencing input was PBMCs or T cells enriched from blood (not recorded which). This TCR was sampled from a man younger than 35 who had recovered from COVID-19. The CDR3 protein is CASSRVGGLAGGNEQFF. The CDR3 DNA reads as TGTGCCAGCAGCCGGGTTGGGGGACTAGCGGGAGGGAATGAGCAGTTCTTC.